Included here is one T cell receptor (beta chain) sequence, with context. What antigen it recognizes has not been identified. No clone much larger than this one lies a single base away; base qualities are absent. The CDR3 holds 16 amino acids from the cysteine to the phenylalanine. The read is trimmed to its CDR3 DNA, 48 bases read in frame from base 1. V was cut back by 4 bases and J by 0 bases, leaving a gap of 13 bases between them. Based on the germline V gene (reference sequence), the CDR1 and CDR2 sequences are MNHEY and SMNVEV. This record comes from a study of CD8 T cells in Susac syndrome (dated by TCRdb to between 2017 and 2020). A note on the overall study: Among the sequenced Susac syndrome patients, five or six had clinically active disease and about 8 were in clinical remission. At the time of blood withdrawal, Susac syndrome patients were either therapy-naive, taking corticosteroids (with some also receiving IVIg), or on IVIg alone. Repertoire sequencing was used to test whether CD8+ T cell activation and differentiation in Susac syndrome was antigen driven.

RNA was extracted using the RNeasy kit, and roughly 0.5 to 1 ug of the RNA was reverse transcribed with random hexamers. TCR beta CDR3 regions were amplified with the immunoSEQ multiplex PCR assay covering 54 Vbeta and 13 Jbeta segments. PCR amplification bias was corrected using a synthetic template baseline for primer optimization and computational correction. In the original analysis: Reads were annotated to V, D and J genes per IMGT and analyzed with immunoSEQ Analyzer, keeping only productive sequences. Clonality was calculated as one minus the Shannon entropy normalized by log2 of the number of productive unique sequences. For each patient and control, public and private clones were evaluated among the 100 most prevalent clones. A clone was defined as Susac-specific if it was absent from the healthy and MS cohorts, from 950 to 1,300 published viral clones and from other ImmuneACCESS disease sequences. The public reads were quality trimmed at Q25 with fastp and then assembled into clones with MiXCR by TCRdb, keeping productive beta chains. All rows with the same CDR3 protein become a single entry with the most common DNA and genes. These V and J calls derive from TCRdb rather than the authors' analysis. This sample lists some 200,000 distinct CDR3 sequences; approximately 96% were detected once. Approximately 0.1% of the sample is held by the ten biggest clonotypes.

The full study reports these points: The number of individuals in the TCR sequencing and HLA analysis was recognized as being relatively small. No clonal expansion was detected in the CD4+ T cell repertoire of Susac syndrome patients.

High-throughput TCR beta sequencing profiled peripheral blood CD8+ and CD4+ T cells from healthy donors, Susac syndrome patients and multiple sclerosis patients. Recently defined diagnostic criteria for definite or probable disease were met by the Susac syndrome patients. CD8+ TEMRA cells were enriched by FACS, while bulk CD8+ and CD4+ T cells were purified by magnetic negative isolation. Blood was drawn into EDTA tubes, processed within 24 hours, and PBMCs were isolated by density gradient centrifugation. PBMCs intended for TCR sequencing were cryopreserved in liquid nitrogen and were subsequently thawed in a 37 degrees C water bath. A purity of at least 90% was achieved for sorted or isolated CD4+, CD8+ and CD8+ TEMRA cells.

The sample consisted of CD4+ T cells from PBMCs. The V gene is TRBV27 and the J gene is TRBJ1-5; no confident D gene assignment can be made. This sequence originates from a human donor with Susac syndrome. The bases are TGTGCCAGCAGTTCCCGGACCTTAAATAGCAATCAGCCCCAGCATTTT. It translates to CASSSRTLNSNQPQHF.